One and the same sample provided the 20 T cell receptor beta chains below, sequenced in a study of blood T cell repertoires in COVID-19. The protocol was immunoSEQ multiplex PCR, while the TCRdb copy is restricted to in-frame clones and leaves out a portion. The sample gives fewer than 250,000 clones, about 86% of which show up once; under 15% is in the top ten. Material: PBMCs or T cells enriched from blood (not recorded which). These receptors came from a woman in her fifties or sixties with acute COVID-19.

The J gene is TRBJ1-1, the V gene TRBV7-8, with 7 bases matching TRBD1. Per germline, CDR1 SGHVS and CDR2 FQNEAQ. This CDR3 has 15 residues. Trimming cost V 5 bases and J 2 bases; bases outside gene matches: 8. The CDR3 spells CASSHGTARNTEAFF. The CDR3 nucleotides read TGTGCCAGCAGCCATGGGACAGCTAGAAACACTGAAGCTTTCTTT.

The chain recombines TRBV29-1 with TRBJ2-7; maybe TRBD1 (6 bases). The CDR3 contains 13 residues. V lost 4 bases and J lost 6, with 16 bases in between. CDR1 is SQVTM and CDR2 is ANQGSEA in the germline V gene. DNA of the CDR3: TGCAGCGTTGCCCGACAGGACAGAGGCGAGCAGTACTTC. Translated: CSVARQDRGEQYF.

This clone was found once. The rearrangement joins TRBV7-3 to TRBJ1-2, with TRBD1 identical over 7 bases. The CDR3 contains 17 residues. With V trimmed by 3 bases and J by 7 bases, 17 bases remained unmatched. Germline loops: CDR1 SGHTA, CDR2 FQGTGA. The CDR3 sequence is CASSLNEASGQVSGYTF. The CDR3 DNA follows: TGTGCCAGCAGCTTGAACGAGGCTTCTGGACAGGTCTCTGGCTACACCTTC.

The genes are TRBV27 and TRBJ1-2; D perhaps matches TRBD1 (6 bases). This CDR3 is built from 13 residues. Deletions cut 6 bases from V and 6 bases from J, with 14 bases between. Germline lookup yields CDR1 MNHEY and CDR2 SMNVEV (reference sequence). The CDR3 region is CASRTYREHGYTF. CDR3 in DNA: TGTGCCAGCAGAACATACAGGGAGCATGGCTACACCTTC.

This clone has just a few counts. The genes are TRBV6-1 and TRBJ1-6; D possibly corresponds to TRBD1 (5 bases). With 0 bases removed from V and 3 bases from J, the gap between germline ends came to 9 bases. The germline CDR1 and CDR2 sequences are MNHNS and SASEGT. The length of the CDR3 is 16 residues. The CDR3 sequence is CASSEAIGVYNSPLHF. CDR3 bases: TGTGCCAGCAGTGAAGCAATAGGGGTCTATAATTCACCCCTCCACTTT.

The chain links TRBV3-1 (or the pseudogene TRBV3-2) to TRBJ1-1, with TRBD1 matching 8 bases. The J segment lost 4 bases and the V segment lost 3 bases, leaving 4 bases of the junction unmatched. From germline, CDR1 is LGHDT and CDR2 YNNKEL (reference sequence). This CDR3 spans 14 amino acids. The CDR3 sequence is CASSQQDRATEAFF. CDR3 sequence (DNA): TGTGCCAGCAGCCAGCAGGACAGGGCCACTGAAGCTTTCTTT.

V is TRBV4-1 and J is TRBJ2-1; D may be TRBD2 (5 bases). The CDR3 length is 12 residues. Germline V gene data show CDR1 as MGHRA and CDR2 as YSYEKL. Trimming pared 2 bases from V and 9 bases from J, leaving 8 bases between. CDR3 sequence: CASSQTRSEQFF. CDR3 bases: TGCGCCAGCAGCCAAACTAGGAGTGAGCAGTTCTTC.

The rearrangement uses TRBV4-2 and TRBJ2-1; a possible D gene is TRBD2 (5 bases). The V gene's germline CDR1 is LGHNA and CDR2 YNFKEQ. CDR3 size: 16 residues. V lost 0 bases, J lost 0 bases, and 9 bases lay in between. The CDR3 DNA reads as TGTGCCAGCAGCCAAGACCGACTAACCTCCTACAATGAGCAGTTCTTC. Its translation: CASSQDRLTSYNEQFF.

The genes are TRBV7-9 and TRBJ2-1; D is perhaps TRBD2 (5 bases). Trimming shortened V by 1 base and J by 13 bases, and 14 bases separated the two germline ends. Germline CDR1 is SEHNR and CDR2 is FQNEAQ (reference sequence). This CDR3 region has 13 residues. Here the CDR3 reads CASSLEVGIEQFF. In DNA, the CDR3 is TGTGCCAGCAGCTTAGAGGTCGGGATAGAACAGTTCTTC.

The CDR3: CASSLGAGLDEKLFF. The CDR3 bases are TGCGCCAGCAGCTTGGGGGCAGGGTTAGATGAAAAACTGTTTTTT. V gene TRBV5-1 combines with J gene TRBJ1-4, with a tentative D call TRBD1 (5 bases). CDR3 length: 15 residues. CDR1 is SGHRS and CDR2 is YFSETQ in the germline V gene. Trimming removed 0 bases at V and 6 bases at J, with 12 bases between.

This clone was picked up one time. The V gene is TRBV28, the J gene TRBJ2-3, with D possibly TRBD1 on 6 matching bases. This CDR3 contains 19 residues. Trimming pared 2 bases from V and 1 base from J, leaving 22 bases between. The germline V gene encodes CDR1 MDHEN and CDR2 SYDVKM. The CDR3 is CASSLIQYRVAGGTDTQYF. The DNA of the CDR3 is TGTGCCAGCAGTTTAATTCAATATCGGGTGGCAGGGGGCACAGATACGCAGTATTTT. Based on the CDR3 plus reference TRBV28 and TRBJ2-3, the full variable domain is DVKVTQSSRYLVKRTGEKVFLECVQDMDHENMFWYRQDPGLGLRLIYFSYDVKMKEKGDIPEGYSVSREKKERFSLILESASTNQTSMYLCASSLIQYRVAGGTDTQYFGPGTRLTVL.

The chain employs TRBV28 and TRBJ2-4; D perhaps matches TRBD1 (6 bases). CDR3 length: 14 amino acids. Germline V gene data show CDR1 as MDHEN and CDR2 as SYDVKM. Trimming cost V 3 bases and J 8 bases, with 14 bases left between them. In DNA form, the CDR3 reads TGTGCCAGCAGTTTTACCAGGGGCGTTGACATTCAGTACTTC. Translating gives CASSFTRGVDIQYF.

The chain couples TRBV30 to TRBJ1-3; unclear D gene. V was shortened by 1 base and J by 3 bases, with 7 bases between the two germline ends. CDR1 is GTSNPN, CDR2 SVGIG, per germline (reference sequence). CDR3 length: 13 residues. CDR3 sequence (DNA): TGTGCCTGGAGTGGGCAGATTGGAAACACCATATATTTT. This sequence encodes CAWSGQIGNTIYF.

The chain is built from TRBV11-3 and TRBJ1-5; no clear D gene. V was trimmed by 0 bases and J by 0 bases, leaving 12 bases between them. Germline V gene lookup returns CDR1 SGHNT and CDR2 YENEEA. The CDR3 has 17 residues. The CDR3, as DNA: TGTGCCAGCAGCTTAGATCGGGGAAGGGTTAGCAATCAGCCCCAGCATTTT. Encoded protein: CASSLDRGRVSNQPQHF.

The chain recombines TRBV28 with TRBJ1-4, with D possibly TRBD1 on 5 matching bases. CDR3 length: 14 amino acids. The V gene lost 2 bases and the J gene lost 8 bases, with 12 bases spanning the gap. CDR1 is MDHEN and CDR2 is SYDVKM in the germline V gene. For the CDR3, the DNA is TGTGCCAGCAGTTTAGGGGGGGTCCGAGAAAAACTGTTTTTT. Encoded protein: CASSLGGVREKLFF.

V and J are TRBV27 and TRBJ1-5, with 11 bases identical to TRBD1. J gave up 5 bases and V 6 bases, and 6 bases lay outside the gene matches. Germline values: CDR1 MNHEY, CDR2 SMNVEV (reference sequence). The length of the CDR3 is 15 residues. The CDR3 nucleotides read TGTGCCAGCAGCCCCGGGACAGGGGGGGATCAGCCCCAGCATTTT. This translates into CASSPGTGGDQPQHF.

The CDR3 region has the DNA TGCGCCAGCAGCTTGACTAGCGGGGTAAACATTCAGTACTTC. Protein: CASSLTSGVNIQYF. The gene calls are TRBV5-1 and TRBJ2-4; 10 bases line up with TRBD2. Germline V gene sequence: CDR1 SGHRS, CDR2 YFSETQ. The CDR3 contains 14 residues. The V gene end was trimmed by 1 base and the J gene end by 6 bases; junction bases not matched to a gene: 1.

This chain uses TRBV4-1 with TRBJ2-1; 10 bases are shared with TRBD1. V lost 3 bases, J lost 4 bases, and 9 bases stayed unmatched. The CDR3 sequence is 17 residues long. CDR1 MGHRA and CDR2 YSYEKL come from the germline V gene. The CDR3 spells CASSQTPGQGLYNEQFF. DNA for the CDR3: TGCGCCAGCAGCCAGACCCCGGGACAGGGGTTATACAATGAGCAGTTCTTC.

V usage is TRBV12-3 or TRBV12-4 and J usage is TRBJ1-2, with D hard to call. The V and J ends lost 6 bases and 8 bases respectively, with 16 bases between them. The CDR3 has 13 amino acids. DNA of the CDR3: TGTGCCAGCAGCCGTACAGCCGTGGGCGGCTACACCTTC. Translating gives CASSRTAVGGYTF.

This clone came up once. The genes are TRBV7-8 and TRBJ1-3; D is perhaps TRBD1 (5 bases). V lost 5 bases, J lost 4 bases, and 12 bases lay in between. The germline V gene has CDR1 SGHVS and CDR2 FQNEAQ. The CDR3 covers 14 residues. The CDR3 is CASSLGGEGNTIYF. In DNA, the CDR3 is TGTGCCAGCAGCCTGGGGGGGGAGGGAAACACCATATATTTT.